This is a list of T cell receptor beta chains from one sample in a study of identical twins. MiXCR was run by TCRdb on the 5' RACE reads, yielding one entry per CDR3 protein. The sample holds approximately 630,000 distinct CDR3 sequences; roughly 7.2% are singletons and the top ten take approximately 1.5%. These data also featured in a second study, about yellow fever vaccine responses in identical twins.

Input material: PBMCs. These receptors were obtained from a woman between 18 and 29 years old in good health. CDR3s include the opening cysteine and the closing phenylalanine or tryptophan. Fields, in order: J gene, clone size, D gene, V gene, CDR3 DNA, CDR3 protein. A D gene is named only where the DNA matches it firmly. A clone size is listed for some rows: how often the clone was seen (once, few, many), or a class if it is expanded.

j_gene: TRBJ2-3
abundance: few
d_gene: TRBD1
v_gene: TRBV5-1
CDR3nt: TGCGCCAGCAGCTTAGACACCGGGACAGGGTTTTCGGAAACGCAGTATTTT
CDR3aa: CASSLDTGTGFSETQYF

j_gene: TRBJ2-2
abundance: many
d_gene: TRBD2
v_gene: TRBV24-1
CDR3nt: TGTGCCACCAGTGATTCGACTAGCGGACCTAACACCGGGGAGCTGTTTTTT
CDR3aa: CATSDSTSGPNTGELFF

j_gene: TRBJ1-1
abundance: many
d_gene: TRBD1
v_gene: TRBV5-1
CDR3nt: TGCGCCAGCAGCTTATCGGGACAGGCGATGAACACTGAAGCTTTCTTT
CDR3aa: CASSLSGQAMNTEAFF

j_gene: TRBJ2-7
abundance: many
d_gene: .
v_gene: TRBV29-1
CDR3nt: TGCAGCGTTGAATTGGTGGGCGTTTTGTCATACGAGCAGTACTTC
CDR3aa: CSVELVGVLSYEQYF

j_gene: TRBJ1-1
abundance: .
d_gene: .
v_gene: TRBV6-6
CDR3nt: TGTGCCAGCAGTTACTCAGGGTACTCTGAAGCTTTCTTT
CDR3aa: CASSYSGYSEAFF

j_gene: TRBJ2-7
abundance: many
d_gene: .
v_gene: TRBV5-1
CDR3nt: TGCGCCAGCAGCTTGCAAGGAGGGAGTATCCAGGACGAGCAGTACTTC
CDR3aa: CASSLQGGSIQDEQYF

j_gene: TRBJ2-3
abundance: .
d_gene: .
v_gene: TRBV15
CDR3nt: TGTGCCACCAGCACCGAACGGGTGGGCACAGATACGCAGTATTTT
CDR3aa: CATSTERVGTDTQYF

j_gene: TRBJ2-3
abundance: few
d_gene: .
v_gene: TRBV10-3
CDR3nt: TGTGCCATCAGTGAGTCTCCTTTAACGCCCACAGATACGCAGTATTTT
CDR3aa: CAISESPLTPTDTQYF

j_gene: TRBJ2-3
abundance: .
d_gene: TRBD2
v_gene: TRBV12-3/TRBV12-4
CDR3nt: TGTGCCAGCAGTTTTAGGGCGGGAGGGCCAGATACGCAGTATTTT
CDR3aa: CASSFRAGGPDTQYF

j_gene: TRBJ1-6
abundance: few
d_gene: .
v_gene: TRBV2
CDR3nt: TGTGCCAGCAGTGACCGAGGATATGGTAATTCACCCCTCCACTTT
CDR3aa: CASSDRGYGNSPLHF

j_gene: TRBJ2-4
abundance: .
d_gene: .
v_gene: TRBV5-1
CDR3nt: TGCGCCAGCAGCCCTGGGGCCCTAGCGAGTAAAAACATTCAGTACTTC
CDR3aa: CASSPGALASKNIQYF

j_gene: TRBJ2-1
abundance: many
d_gene: .
v_gene: TRBV10-3
CDR3nt: TGTGCCATCAGTGAGGAAGAGCATAATGAGCAGTTCTTC
CDR3aa: CAISEEEHNEQFF

j_gene: TRBJ2-1
abundance: few
d_gene: TRBD1
v_gene: TRBV19
CDR3nt: TGTGCCAGTAGTGGACAGGGGGCGGTTGAGCAGTTCTTC
CDR3aa: CASSGQGAVEQFF

j_gene: TRBJ2-1
abundance: .
d_gene: .
v_gene: TRBV29-1
CDR3nt: TGCAGCGTTGAAGTTCCGGCAGGGGTGGGGGAGCAGTTCTTC
CDR3aa: CSVEVPAGVGEQFF

j_gene: TRBJ2-7
abundance: .
d_gene: .
v_gene: TRBV15
CDR3nt: TGTGCCACCAGCAGGACACCCGAGCCGCCGGGCGAGCAGTACTTC
CDR3aa: CATSRTPEPPGEQYF

j_gene: TRBJ2-5
abundance: many
d_gene: TRBD2
v_gene: TRBV3-1
CDR3nt: TGTGCCAGCAGCCAAGACCTGTCGACTAGCCTAGAGACCCAGTACTTC
CDR3aa: CASSQDLSTSLETQYF

j_gene: TRBJ2-2
abundance: many
d_gene: TRBD1
v_gene: TRBV20-1
CDR3nt: TGCAGTGCTCCCCGGACAGGAGCGAACACCGGGGAGCTGTTTTTT
CDR3aa: CSAPRTGANTGELFF

j_gene: TRBJ2-7
abundance: many
d_gene: TRBD2
v_gene: TRBV20-1
CDR3nt: TGCAGTGCTACCCGGGGACTAGCGGGCTTCTACGAGCAGTACTTC
CDR3aa: CSATRGLAGFYEQYF

j_gene: TRBJ2-1
abundance: many
d_gene: TRBD2
v_gene: TRBV27
CDR3nt: TGTGCCAGCATCTCAGGACTAGCGGGGGTGTCCTACAATGAGCAGTTCTTC
CDR3aa: CASISGLAGVSYNEQFF

j_gene: TRBJ2-2
abundance: many
d_gene: .
v_gene: TRBV9
CDR3nt: TGTGCCAGCAGCGTAGACGGGAACACCGGGGAGCTGTTTTTT
CDR3aa: CASSVDGNTGELFF

j_gene: TRBJ2-2
abundance: few
d_gene: TRBD2
v_gene: TRBV11-2
CDR3nt: TGTGCCAGCAGATGGACTAGCGGGGGGGCGGTCACCGGGGAGCTGTTTTTT
CDR3aa: CASRWTSGGAVTGELFF

j_gene: TRBJ2-3
abundance: few
d_gene: .
v_gene: TRBV6-4
CDR3nt: TGTGCCAGCAGTGACTCGATAGCAGCCACAGATACGCAGTATTTT
CDR3aa: CASSDSIAATDTQYF

j_gene: TRBJ2-5
abundance: many
d_gene: TRBD1
v_gene: TRBV5-1
CDR3nt: TGCGCCAGCAGCTTACAGGGGGCGCGGGAGACCCAGTACTTC
CDR3aa: CASSLQGARETQYF

j_gene: TRBJ2-2
abundance: many
d_gene: .
v_gene: TRBV7-9
CDR3nt: TGTGCCAGCAGCTTAGCACCGGGGGAGCTGTTTTTT
CDR3aa: CASSLAPGELFF

j_gene: TRBJ2-4
abundance: .
d_gene: .
v_gene: TRBV5-1
CDR3nt: TGCGCCAGCAGCTCGGGGCCGGCGAGGGGCATTCAGTACTTC
CDR3aa: CASSSGPARGIQYF

j_gene: TRBJ2-5
abundance: many
d_gene: .
v_gene: TRBV6-5
CDR3nt: TGTGCCAGCAGTTTATATGGGGCTAACCAAGAGACCCAGTACTTC
CDR3aa: CASSLYGANQETQYF

j_gene: TRBJ2-5
abundance: .
d_gene: TRBD2
v_gene: TRBV2
CDR3nt: TGTGCCAGCAGTGTCGGGGGGAAGACTGGGGAGACCCAGTACTTC
CDR3aa: CASSVGGKTGETQYF

j_gene: TRBJ2-7
abundance: .
d_gene: .
v_gene: TRBV12-3/TRBV12-4
CDR3nt: TGTGCCAGCAGCGACAGGTTCGGCTCCGAGCAGTACTTC
CDR3aa: CASSDRFGSEQYF

j_gene: TRBJ2-7
abundance: few
d_gene: .
v_gene: TRBV20-1
CDR3nt: TGCAGTGCTAGATGGAATTCCTACGAGCAGTACTTC
CDR3aa: CSARWNSYEQYF

j_gene: TRBJ1-4
abundance: many
d_gene: TRBD1
v_gene: TRBV5-1
CDR3nt: TGCGCCAGCAGCTTGGACCCCGGGACAGATGAAAAACTGTTTTTT
CDR3aa: CASSLDPGTDEKLFF

j_gene: TRBJ2-3
abundance: few
d_gene: .
v_gene: TRBV27
CDR3nt: TGTGCCAGCAGTTTGGTCAGTGGGTTACCCGTTACAGATACGCAGTATTTT
CDR3aa: CASSLVSGLPVTDTQYF

j_gene: TRBJ2-7
abundance: .
d_gene: .
v_gene: TRBV28
CDR3nt: TGTGCCAGCAGTCCCCCTCTCTCGAGATGGTCCTACGAGCAGTACTTC
CDR3aa: CASSPPLSRWSYEQYF

j_gene: TRBJ2-7
abundance: few
d_gene: TRBD1
v_gene: TRBV4-1
CDR3nt: TGCGCCAGCAGCCTCACTGACAGGGGCGGCGAGCAGTACTTC
CDR3aa: CASSLTDRGGEQYF

j_gene: TRBJ1-1
abundance: few
d_gene: .
v_gene: TRBV6-1
CDR3nt: TGTGCCAGCACCCGAAGGGGGATGGACACTGAAGCTTTCTTT
CDR3aa: CASTRRGMDTEAFF

j_gene: TRBJ2-7
abundance: many
d_gene: TRBD1
v_gene: TRBV12-3/TRBV12-4
CDR3nt: TGTGCCAGCAGTCCGGGACAGGGGAAGAGCGAGCAGTACTTC
CDR3aa: CASSPGQGKSEQYF

j_gene: TRBJ1-1
abundance: .
d_gene: TRBD1
v_gene: TRBV4-1
CDR3nt: TGCGCCAGCAGCCAAGATATAGGGACAGGAAAGAACACTGAAGCTTTCTTT
CDR3aa: CASSQDIGTGKNTEAFF

j_gene: TRBJ2-1
abundance: .
d_gene: TRBD2
v_gene: TRBV20-1
CDR3nt: TGCGGTGCCCGAAGGCTGGCGGGGGGCCCACCTCTGGGGAATGAGCAGTTCTTC
CDR3aa: CGARRLAGGPPLGNEQFF

j_gene: TRBJ2-1
abundance: .
d_gene: TRBD1
v_gene: TRBV29-1
CDR3nt: TGCAGCGTCCCCAGGGACAGGTACAATGAGCAGTTCTTC
CDR3aa: CSVPRDRYNEQFF

j_gene: TRBJ1-3
abundance: few
d_gene: .
v_gene: TRBV29-1
CDR3nt: TGCAGCGTTGCCGAGACAGCCGTTGGAAACACCATATATTTT
CDR3aa: CSVAETAVGNTIYF

j_gene: TRBJ2-6
abundance: .
d_gene: .
v_gene: TRBV3-1
CDR3nt: TGTGCCAGCAGCCAAGACCCAGGGATCCTCGAAAACTCTGGGGCCAACGTCCTGACTTTC
CDR3aa: CASSQDPGILENSGANVLTF

j_gene: TRBJ1-1
abundance: many
d_gene: TRBD1
v_gene: TRBV10-3
CDR3nt: TGTGCCATCAGTGAGCCGGGACAGGGGGACACTGAAGCTTTCTTT
CDR3aa: CAISEPGQGDTEAFF

j_gene: TRBJ2-5
abundance: .
d_gene: .
v_gene: TRBV12-3/TRBV12-4
CDR3nt: TGTGCCAGCAGTTTTTCCAGGGACGAGACCCAGTACTTC
CDR3aa: CASSFSRDETQYF

j_gene: TRBJ2-1
abundance: .
d_gene: TRBD2
v_gene: TRBV20-1
CDR3nt: TGCAGTATTGGACTAGCGGCGATCAATGAGCAGTTCTTC
CDR3aa: CSIGLAAINEQFF

j_gene: TRBJ1-2
abundance: .
d_gene: .
v_gene: TRBV5-1
CDR3nt: TGCGCCAGCAGCTTGGTGGCAGGGCAAGGCTACACCTTC
CDR3aa: CASSLVAGQGYTF